This passage covers 25 T cell receptor beta chains from one sample sequenced in a study of T cell repertoires in cytomegalovirus infection. TCRdb reprocessed the reads via MiXCR and lists one record per CDR3 protein. The sample consists of some 450,000 distinct CDR3 sequences, approximately 30% of them appearing once. Sample: PBMCs. These receptors were taken from a human donor in good health (CMV status not recorded). Some clones in this sample may be carry-over from other donors' samples.

This chain links TRBV7-2 with TRBJ1-5; a possible D gene is TRBD1 (5 bases). CDR1 and CDR2 from the germline V gene are SGHTA and FQGNSA. This CDR3 comprises 15 residues. Trimming stripped 2 bases from V and 8 bases from J, with 16 bases between. In DNA form, the CDR3 reads TGTGCCAGCAGCTTATCGGGGGTGGGATTTAAGCCCCAGCATTTT. This sequence encodes CASSLSGVGFKPQHF.

This chain uses TRBV28 with TRBJ1-4; 7 bases fit TRBD1. The junction had 6 bases not matched to a gene; V was cut back by 6 bases and J by 5 bases. CDR1 and CDR2 from the germline V gene are MDHEN and SYDVKM. The CDR3 is made up of 14 amino acids. The CDR3 DNA follows: TGTGCCAGCAGAGCCGGGACAGTGAATGAAAAACTGTTTTTT. Its translation is CASRAGTVNEKLFF.

The sample holds a few counts of this clonotype. J is TRBJ1-5 and V is TRBV7-9; TRBD1 might be the D (5 bases). V was trimmed by 5 bases and J by 2 bases, leaving 13 bases between them. Germline CDR1 SEHNR, CDR2 FQNEAQ (reference sequence). The CDR3 sequence is 15 residues long. Written as DNA, the CDR3 is TGTGCCAGCAGCACGGGGACGCGGGGCAATCAGCCCCAGCATTTT. Encoded protein: CASSTGTRGNQPQHF.

The J gene is TRBJ1-4, the V gene TRBV28; D is unclear. Germline V gene sequence: CDR1 MDHEN, CDR2 SYDVKM. V lost 6 bases to trimming and J lost 0 bases, with 20 bases between them. CDR3 length equals 18 residues. The CDR3, as DNA: TGTGCCAGCAGCTCTTGGCCCGCGTTATCCGCAACTAATGAAAAACTGTTTTTT. It yields the protein CASSSWPALSATNEKLFF.

Regarding this clonotype: This could be a read error, since a much larger clone is one nucleotide away. The V and J genes are TRBV7-8 and TRBJ2-2; D is perhaps TRBD2 (5 bases). The length of the CDR3 is 15 residues. Germline V gene data show CDR1 as SGHVS and CDR2 as FQNEAQ. V was cut by 8 bases and J by 4 bases, with 17 bases left in between. CDR3 nucleotide sequence: TGTGCCAGCTGCCCAGCGGAGGTACTCACCGGGGAGCTGTTTTTT. Translation: CASCPAEVLTGELFF.

Points on this clonotype: No conserved phenylalanine or tryptophan is present at the end of the CDR3, so a read error is the likely explanation. The chain uses TRBV28 and TRBJ2-3, with D perhaps TRBD1 (5 bases). This CDR3 comprises 16 residues. The V end was cut by 6 bases, the J end by 6 bases, with 22 bases between. Germline CDR1 is MDHEN and CDR2 is SYDVKM. This CDR3 reads CASSARRTSKVDTQYL. The CDR3 region has the DNA TGTGCCAGCAGCGCCCGTCGGACATCCAAAGTGGATACGCAGTATTTG.

With regard to this clonotype: It may be a read error: a sequence one base away is much more abundant. The chain carries TRBV4-1 and TRBJ2-6, with 7 bases identical to TRBD1. The V gene end was trimmed by 4 bases and the J gene end by 0 bases; junction bases not matched to a gene: 15. The CDR3 has 20 residues. Germline lookup yields CDR1 MGHRA and CDR2 YSYEKL. The CDR3 sequence is CASSRARPGQSGSGANVLTF. The DNA of the CDR3 is TGCGCCAGCAGCCGAGCCCGCCCGGGACAGTCAGGCTCTGGGGCCAACGTCCTGACTTTC.

This chain uses TRBV6-5 with TRBJ1-1, with D tentatively TRBD1 (5 bases). The germline V and J ends were trimmed by 0 bases and 5 bases, with 13 bases remaining between them. Germline V gives CDR1 MNHEY, CDR2 SVGAGI. This CDR3 is built from 15 residues. CDR3 sequence reads: CASSYSGGWGTEAFF. CDR3 DNA sequence: TGTGCCAGCAGTTACTCCGGGGGGTGGGGTACTGAAGCTTTCTTT.

The rearrangement uses TRBV6-6 and TRBJ1-1; D is ambiguous. The CDR3 extends over 12 amino acids. Germline loops: CDR1 MNHNY, CDR2 SVGAGI (reference sequence). Deletions cut 3 bases from V and 6 bases from J, with 8 bases between. CDR3 amino acids: CASSYTSAEAFF. CDR3 sequence (DNA): TGTGCCAGCAGTTATACTTCAGCTGAAGCTTTCTTT.

This sequence joins TRBV7-2 and TRBJ2-7; either TRBD1 or TRBD2 may supply D (5 bases each). This CDR3 region has 15 residues. In germline, CDR1 is SGHTA, CDR2 FQGNSA. Trimming shortened V by 0 bases and J by 7 bases, and 16 bases separated the two germline ends. CDR3 in amino acids: CASSLAGKGAGEQYF. For the CDR3, the DNA is TGTGCCAGCAGCTTAGCGGGTAAGGGAGCAGGGGAGCAGTACTTC.

The chain recombines TRBV12-3 or TRBV12-4 with TRBJ2-7; 8 bases map to TRBD1. After removal of 6 bases from V and 4 bases from J, the junction contained 5 bases not matched to a gene. The CDR3 has 13 amino acids. CDR3 bases: TGTGCCAGCAGGTCGGACAGGGCTTACGAGCAGTACTTC. Amino acid sequence: CASRSDRAYEQYF.

About this clonotype itself: One junction end disagrees with the germline gene, perhaps due to a read error. The chain recombines TRBV4-1 with TRBJ2-7; D is uncertain. CDR1 and CDR2 from the germline V gene are MGHRA and YSYEKL. There are 14 residues in the CDR3. CDR3 sequence (DNA): TGCGCCAGCAGCCAAGACGTGACCAACTACGATCAGTACTTC. Protein: CASSQDVTNYDQYF.

V is TRBV4-3 and J is TRBJ2-1; weak D call: TRBD1 (5 bases). The V and J ends lost 0 bases and 4 bases respectively, with 13 bases between them. Germline CDR1 and CDR2: LGHNA and YSLEER. This CDR3 region has 16 residues. This CDR3 is CASSQDLQGKYNEQFF. CDR3 DNA: TGCGCCAGCAGCCAAGATCTCCAGGGAAAATACAATGAGCAGTTCTTC.

This clonotype was counted between two and nine times. The chain links TRBV7-6 to TRBJ1-2; D not resolved. Germline lookup yields CDR1 SGHVS and CDR2 FNYEAQ. This CDR3 has 14 residues. V gave up 4 bases and J gave up 4 bases, with 13 bases separating them. CDR3 sequence: CASSSLTGGYGYTF. CDR3 bases: TGTGCCAGCAGCTCATTGACGGGTGGCTATGGCTACACCTTC.

The sample holds a few counts of this clonotype. The chain couples TRBV4-1 to TRBJ1-1; D not certain. The CDR3 has 13 residues. The V end lost 3 bases, the J end lost 4 bases, and 9 bases lay between the germline ends. The germline V gene encodes CDR1 MGHRA and CDR2 YSYEKL. CDR3 DNA sequence: TGCGCCAGCAGCCATCTGATGGGCACTGAAGCTTTCTTT. Translation gives CASSHLMGTEAFF.

This chain uses TRBV2 with TRBJ1-6; the D is unclear. Trimming removed 3 bases at V and 3 bases at J, with 9 bases between. The CDR3 runs 15 residues. Germline assignment: CDR1 SNHLY and CDR2 FYNNEI. CDR3 region: CASSDRLGYNSPLHF. For the CDR3, the DNA is TGTGCCAGCAGTGACAGACTAGGCTATAATTCACCCCTCCACTTT. Drawing the rest from reference TRBV2 and TRBJ1-6, the complete variable domain is EPEVTQTPSHQVTQMGQEVILRCVPISNHLYFYWYRQILGQKVEFLVSFYNNEISEKSEIFDDQFSVERPDGSNFTLKIRSTKLEDSAMYFCASSDRLGYNSPLHFGNGTRLTVT.

This clonotype occurred many times. CDR3 sequence reads: CASSGWGTGINSPLHF. The CDR3 DNA sequence: TGTGCCAGCAGTGGCTGGGGGACAGGGATTAATTCACCCCTCCACTTT. The J gene is TRBJ1-6, the V gene TRBV7-6; TRBD1 agrees at 9 bases. The CDR3 has 16 amino acids. Losses at the gene ends were 6 bases for V and 6 bases for J; bases not matched to a gene: 9. The germline V gene encodes CDR1 SGHVS and CDR2 FNYEAQ.

The sample holds many counts of this clonotype. This chain uses TRBV7-2 with TRBJ1-5; possibly TRBD1 for D (5 bases). The CDR3 is made up of 15 amino acids. V gave up 4 bases and J gave up 0 bases, with 10 bases separating them. Looked up from germline, CDR1 is SGHTA and CDR2 is FQGNSA. The CDR3 reads CASSSWTNSNQPQHF. CDR3 DNA: TGTGCCAGCAGCTCATGGACAAATAGCAATCAGCCCCAGCATTTT.

This clonotype has just a few counts. This sequence joins TRBV20-1 and TRBJ2-1; D is perhaps TRBD1 or TRBD2 (6 bases each). The germline CDR1 and CDR2 sequences are DFQATT and SNEGSKA (reference sequence). The CDR3 loop spans 15 amino acids. Trimming took 6 bases from V and 7 from J, leaving 22 bases between them. DNA for the CDR3: TGCAGTGCCTGGGGGGCGGGTGAGGGAGGAAATGAGCAGTTCTTC. It is translated as CSAWGAGEGGNEQFF.

This rearrangement joins TRBV29-1 to TRBJ2-7; no firm D call. There are 14 residues in the CDR3. The V end was cut by 5 bases, the J end by 3 bases, with 17 bases between. Germline CDR1 SQVTM, CDR2 ANQGSEA. CDR3 residues: CSVWSPNALYEQYF. CDR3 DNA sequence: TGCAGCGTTTGGAGTCCGAACGCACTCTACGAGCAGTACTTC.

This clonotype appeared many times. V and J are TRBV6-5 and TRBJ1-5; D might be TRBD1 (6 bases). Germline CDR1 MNHEY, CDR2 SVGAGI. The CDR3 runs 15 residues. V was trimmed by 5 bases and J by 1 base, leaving 12 bases between them. The CDR3 here is CASSPTGYSNQPQHF. The CDR3 coding sequence is TGTGCCAGCAGTCCTACAGGGTACAGCAATCAGCCCCAGCATTTT.

Regarding this clonotype: Compared with germline, one end of the junction differs, possibly owing to a read error. This rearrangement joins TRBV11-2 to TRBJ1-1, with D uncertain. In germline, CDR1 is SGHAT, CDR2 FQNNGV. CDR3 length equals 11 residues. For the CDR3, the DNA is TGTGCCAGCAGCCGATACACTGAAGCTGTCTTT. It codes for CASSRYTEAVF.

This clonotype was recorded many times. The chain employs TRBV7-6 and TRBJ1-5; 7 bases are a match to TRBD1. The CDR3 extends over 15 amino acids. The germline CDR1 and CDR2 sequences are SGHVS and FNYEAQ. V was clipped by 10 bases and J by 5 bases; unmatched bases: 14. CDR3 nucleotide sequence: TGTGCCATCCTGACAGGGCCTCACATTTATCAGCCCCAGCATTTT. It yields the protein CAILTGPHIYQPQHF. Complete variable domain (other parts from reference TRBV7-6 and TRBJ1-5): GAGVSQSPRYKVTKRGQDVALRCDPISGHVSLYWYRQALGQGPEFLTYFNYEAQQDKSGLPNDRFSAERPEGSISTLTIQRTEQRDSAMYRCAILTGPHIYQPQHFGDGTRLSIL.

This chain uses TRBV6-1 with TRBJ2-1, with D possibly being TRBD1 (6 bases). Trimming pared 2 bases from V and 13 bases from J, leaving 18 bases between. Germline V CDR1 and CDR2: MNHNS, SASEGT. The CDR3 length is 14 residues. CDR3 sequence reads: CASSETRDTWDQFF. CDR3 coding DNA: TGTGCCAGCAGTGAAACCCGGGACACCTGGGATCAGTTCTTC.

About this clonotype: Since the CDR3 does not end with the conserved phenylalanine or tryptophan, this likely comes from a read error. The rearrangement links TRBV4-1 to TRBJ1-2, with D hard to call. The length of the CDR3 is 13 residues. Trimming shortened V by 0 bases and J by 2 bases, and 4 bases separated the two germline ends. CDR1 is MGHRA, CDR2 YSYEKL, per germline. CDR3 in amino acids: CASSQERNYGYTL. Written as DNA, the CDR3 is TGCGCCAGCAGCCAAGAACGGAACTATGGCTACACCTTA.